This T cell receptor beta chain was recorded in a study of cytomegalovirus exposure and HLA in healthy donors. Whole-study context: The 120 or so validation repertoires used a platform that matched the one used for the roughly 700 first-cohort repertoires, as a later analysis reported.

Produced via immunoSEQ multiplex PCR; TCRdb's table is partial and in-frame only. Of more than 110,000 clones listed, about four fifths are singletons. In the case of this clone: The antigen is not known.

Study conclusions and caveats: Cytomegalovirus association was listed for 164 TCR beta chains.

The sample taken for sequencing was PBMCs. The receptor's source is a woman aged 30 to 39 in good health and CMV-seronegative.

The CDR3 coding sequence is TGTGCCAGCAGCGTAGGTTGGTCAGGGTTTCAGCCCCAGCATTTT. It is translated as CASSVGWSGFQPQHF. This rearrangement joins TRBV9 to TRBJ1-5; a possible D gene is TRBD1 (5 bases). This CDR3 is 15 amino acids long. Between the trimmed V and J ends, which lost 0 bases and 6 bases, there was a span of 13 bases. Germline V gene sequence: CDR1 SGDLS, CDR2 YYNGEE.